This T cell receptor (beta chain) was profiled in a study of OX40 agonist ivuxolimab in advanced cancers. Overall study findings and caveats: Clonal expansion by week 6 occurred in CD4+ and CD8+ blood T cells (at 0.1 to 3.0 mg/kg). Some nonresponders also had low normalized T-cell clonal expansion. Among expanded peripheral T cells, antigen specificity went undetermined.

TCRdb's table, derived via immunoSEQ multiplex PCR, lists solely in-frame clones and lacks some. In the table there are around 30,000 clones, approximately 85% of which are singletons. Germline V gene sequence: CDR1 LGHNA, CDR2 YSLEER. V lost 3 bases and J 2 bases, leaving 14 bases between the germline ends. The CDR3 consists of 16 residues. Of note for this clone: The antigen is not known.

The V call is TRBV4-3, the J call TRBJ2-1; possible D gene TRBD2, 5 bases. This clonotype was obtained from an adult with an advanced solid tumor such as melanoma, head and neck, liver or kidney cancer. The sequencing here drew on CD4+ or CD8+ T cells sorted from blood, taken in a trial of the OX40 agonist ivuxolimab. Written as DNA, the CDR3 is TGCGCCAGCAGCCACACAAGACGGAGGACCTACAATGAGCAGTTCTTC. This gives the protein CASSHTRRRTYNEQFF.